Described below is a single TCR beta chain sequence and its context. The repertoire was sequenced with immunoSEQ multiplex PCR; TCRdb's copy has only in-frame clones and lacks some. Of 30,000 to 45,000 clones listed, 70% to 75% are singletons. CDR1 and CDR2 (germline): MNHEY, SMNVEV (reference sequence). The CDR3 has 14 amino acids. J was trimmed by 3 bases and V by 5 bases; bases with no gene match: 7. The data originate from a study of radiotherapy plus CTLA-4 blockade in lung cancer. Study-wide background: Patients showed objective responses in 15% to 20% of cases and disease control in roughly 31%.

The J gene is TRBJ2-7, the V gene TRBV27, with TRBD2 matching over 7 bases. The source is a human donor with non-small cell lung cancer who had stable disease on radiotherapy plus ipilimumab. The starting material was peripheral blood, obtained from a patient treated with radiotherapy plus ipilimumab. CDR3 sequence reads: CASSRAGGSYEQYV. CDR3 in DNA: TGTGCCAGCAGTCGTGCGGGCGGGAGCTACGAGCAGTACGTC.